This T cell receptor (beta chain) was found in a study of blood T cell repertoires in COVID-19. The wider study: Acute and convalescent COVID-19 specimens originated in the United States, Italy and Spain.

TCRdb's table, derived via immunoSEQ multiplex PCR, lists solely in-frame clones and lacks some. The data show roughly 70,000 clones, over 75% seen once. The ends were cut back, 3 bases at V and 3 bases at J, with 15 bases in the middle. Germline CDR1 MDHEN, CDR2 SYDVKM. CDR3 length equals 15 residues. The V gene is TRBV28, the J gene TRBJ2-7; D perhaps matches TRBD1 (6 bases). The clonotype was recovered from an elderly woman with active or convalescent COVID-19. The sequencing input was peripheral blood. This CDR3 reads CASSLSRGRGYEQYF. CDR3 nucleotides: TGTGCCAGCAGTTTGAGCCGGGGCAGGGGCTACGAGCAGTACTTC.